The 5 T cell receptor beta chains in this list originate from one sample, sequenced in a study of cytomegalovirus exposure and HLA in healthy donors. PCR amplification relied on 60 Vbeta primers (plus 13 Jbeta primers). Repertoires were generated with immunoSEQ multiplex PCR, while TCRdb's copy carries only in-frame clones and drops some. The repertoire holds approximately 190,000 clones, with approximately 87% as singletons. Source material: PBMCs. These receptors were obtained from a man aged 30 to 39 in good health and CMV-seronegative.

The chain links TRBV4-1 to TRBJ1-4; possible D gene TRBD1, 5 bases. CDR3 length equals 15 residues. V lost 4 bases, J lost 0 bases, and 9 bases lay in between. CDR1 and CDR2 (germline): MGHRA, YSYEKL. CDR3 DNA: TGCGCCAGCAGCCCCGCGGGGGCAACTAATGAAAAACTGTTTTTT. Protein product: CASSPAGATNEKLFF.

The chain carries TRBV9 and TRBJ2-7; 9 nucleotides match TRBD1. The germline V gene encodes CDR1 SGDLS and CDR2 YYNGEE. V lost 0 bases and J lost 6; bases outside the gene matches: 4. The length of the CDR3 is 14 residues. The CDR3 region has the DNA TGTGCCAGCAGCGTAGGGGGACAGGGATTCGAGCAGTACTTC. This gives the protein CASSVGGQGFEQYF.

The rearrangement uses TRBV4-1 and TRBJ1-6, with a possible D match to TRBD1 (5 bases). Germline V gives CDR1 MGHRA, CDR2 YSYEKL. V lost 2 bases and J 2 bases, leaving 10 bases between the germline ends. The CDR3 contains 16 residues. The chain's CDR3 is CASSQSKGTYNSPLHF. The CDR3 coding sequence is TGCGCCAGCAGCCAATCAAAGGGGACCTATAATTCACCCCTCCACTTT.

The rearrangement uses TRBV5-1 and TRBJ1-1; D is uncertain. The V end was cut by 0 bases, the J end by 5 bases, with 11 bases between. Germline V lookup: CDR1 SGHRS, CDR2 YFSETQ. This CDR3 has 14 amino acids. The CDR3 nucleotides read TGCGCCAGCAGCTTGGTGGGGAGCGGGACTGAAGCTTTCTTT. As protein: CASSLVGSGTEAFF.

V is TRBV6-1 and J is TRBJ1-1; no firm D call. Trimming pared 2 bases from V and 7 bases from J, leaving 8 bases between. There are 12 residues in the CDR3. Germline lookup yields CDR1 MNHNS and CDR2 SASEGT. The CDR3 spells CASSENRFEAFF. The CDR3, as DNA: TGTGCCAGCAGTGAAAATAGATTTGAAGCTTTCTTT.